The clone carrying this T cell receptor (beta chain) was seen repeatedly, ten times or more. The antigen remains undetermined. This sample stems from a study of neurological immune-mediated disorders. Whole-study results and caveats: HTLV-1-associated myelopathy had the most TCR clonal expansion, and multiple sclerosis had the least, less than healthy controls. Grouping of repertoires by phylogeny put those of 18 of 34 multiple sclerosis patients into a single related-CDR3 cluster, a possible signature.

Each CDR3 protein is one row after TCRdb ran MiXCR on the 5' RACE reads. This table holds 25,000 to 35,000 distinct CDR3 sequences, 1.5% found once. The sequence was obtained from a woman aged 30 to 39 with multiple sclerosis. Sample: PBMCs.

DNA for the CDR3: TGCAGTGCTAGGGGGGGATCTGGAAACACCATATATTTT. Encoded protein: CSARGGSGNTIYF. This rearrangement joins TRBV20-1 to TRBJ1-3, with D possibly matching TRBD1 (5 bases). Trimming stripped 3 bases from V and 1 base from J, with 7 bases between. The CDR3 has 13 residues. Looked up from germline, CDR1 is DFQATT and CDR2 is SNEGSKA (reference sequence).